This T cell receptor (beta chain) was found in a study of T cell responses to AZD1222 COVID-19 vaccine. General study points: Unmutated variant regions reportedly attract nearly half of all spike-specific TCRs.

On this clone: Its antigen remains unidentified.

The CDR3 is 15 amino acids. Germline V gives CDR1 SGHDT, CDR2 YYEEEE. V was cut by 2 bases and J by 2 bases, with 11 bases left in between. TCRdb's table, derived via immunoSEQ multiplex PCR, lists solely in-frame clones and lacks some. The repertoire holds some 200,000 clones, with 80% to 95% as singletons. This sample comprised peripheral blood, obtained 28 days after the second AZD1222 dose. The J gene is TRBJ1-3, the V gene TRBV5-6; D is ambiguous. The receptor comes from an adult who received the AZD1222 COVID-19 vaccine. CDR3 protein: CASSLTGLAGNTIYF. Here the CDR3 DNA reads TGTGCCAGCAGCTTAACGGGCCTGGCTGGAAACACCATATATTTT.